This T cell receptor beta chain came from a study of blood T cell repertoires in COVID-19. As for the study in general: The United States, Italy and Spain provided the acute and convalescent COVID-19 samples. Sources were T cells, B-cell-depleted T cells, or PBMCs; the material itself was cDNA or gDNA.

Original analysis: Nucleated cell counts were estimated from reference gene primer amplification. Generated by immunoSEQ multiplex PCR, the TCRdb table keeps only in-frame clones and is missing some. V and J calls and clone size are as listed in that table; D and trimming were resolved from the DNA. The profile shows 110,000 to 150,000 clones, 80% of them singletons. This receptor was identified in a woman aged 45-65 years with acute or convalescent COVID-19. Specimen: peripheral blood.

The CDR3 is CASSYYTGSEQYF. The CDR3 DNA sequence: TGTGCCAGCAGCTATTATACAGGTTCCGAGCAGTACTTC. V is TRBV7-2 and J is TRBJ2-7, with D perhaps TRBD1 (5 bases). Trimming left V 4 bases short and J 6 bases short, with 13 bases between. Germline CDR1 reads SGHTA; CDR2 reads FQGNSA. The CDR3 is 13 amino acids.